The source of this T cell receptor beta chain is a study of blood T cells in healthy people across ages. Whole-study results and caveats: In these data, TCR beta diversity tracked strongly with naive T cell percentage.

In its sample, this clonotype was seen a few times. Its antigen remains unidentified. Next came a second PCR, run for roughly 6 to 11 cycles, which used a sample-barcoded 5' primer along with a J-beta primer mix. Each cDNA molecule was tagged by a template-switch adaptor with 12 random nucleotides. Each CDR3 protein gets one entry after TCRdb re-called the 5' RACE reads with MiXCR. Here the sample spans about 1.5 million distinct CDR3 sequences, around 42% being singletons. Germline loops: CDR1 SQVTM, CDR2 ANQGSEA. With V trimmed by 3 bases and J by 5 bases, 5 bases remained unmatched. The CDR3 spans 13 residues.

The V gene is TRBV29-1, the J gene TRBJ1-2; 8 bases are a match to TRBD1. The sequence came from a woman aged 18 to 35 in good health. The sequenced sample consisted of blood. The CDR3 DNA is TGCAGCGTTGAGTCAGGGGGCGGGTATGGCTACACCTTC. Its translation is CSVESGGGYGYTF.